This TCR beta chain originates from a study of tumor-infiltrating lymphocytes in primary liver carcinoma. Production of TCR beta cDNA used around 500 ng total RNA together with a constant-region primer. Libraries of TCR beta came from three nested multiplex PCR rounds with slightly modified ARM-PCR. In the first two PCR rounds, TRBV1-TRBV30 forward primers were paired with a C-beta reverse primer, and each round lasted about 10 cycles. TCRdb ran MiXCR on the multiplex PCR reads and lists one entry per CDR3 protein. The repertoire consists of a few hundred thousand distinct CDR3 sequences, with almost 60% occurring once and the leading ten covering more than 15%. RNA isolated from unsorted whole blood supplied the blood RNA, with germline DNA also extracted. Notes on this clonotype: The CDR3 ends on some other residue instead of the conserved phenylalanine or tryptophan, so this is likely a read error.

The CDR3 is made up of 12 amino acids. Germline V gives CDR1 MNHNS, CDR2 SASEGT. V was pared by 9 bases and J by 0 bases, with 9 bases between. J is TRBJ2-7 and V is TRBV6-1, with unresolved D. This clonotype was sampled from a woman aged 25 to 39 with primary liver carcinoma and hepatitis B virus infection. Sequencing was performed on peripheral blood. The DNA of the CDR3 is TGTGCCAGTACTGGCCACTCCTACGAGCAGTACCTC. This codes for CASTGHSYEQYL.